These T cell receptor beta chains were read from a single sample in a study of T cells in Graves' hyperthyroidism and ophthalmopathy. Via MiXCR, TCRdb re-called the multiplex PCR reads, giving one row per CDR3 protein. This table holds 300,000 to 450,000 distinct CDR3 sequences, more than 12% found once. Source material: blood. These receptors were collected from a woman aged 25 to 39 with Graves' ophthalmopathy. The CDR3 runs from the conserved cysteine through the conserved F or W. Fields, in order: J gene, D gene, clone size, V gene, CDR3 DNA, CDR3 protein. D genes are given only for firm matches. Only some rows state a clone size, as once, few, many or a class for expanded clones.

TRBJ1-1 | NA | few | TRBV28 | TGTGCCAGCAGTTTGGGGGGGAGGTACGCTGAAGCTTTCTTT | CASSLGGRYAEAFF
TRBJ1-6 | NA | many | TRBV20-1 | TGCAGTTCATTACAGGGTCTGGGTTCACCCCTCCACTTT | CSSLQGLGSPLHF
TRBJ1-6 | TRBD1 | few | TRBV20-1 | TGCAGTGCTAGAGACAGACAGGGGGTTAATTCACCCCTCCACTTT | CSARDRQGVNSPLHF
TRBJ2-3 | NA | NA | TRBV6-2/TRBV6-3 | TGTGCCAGCAGTATTAGCACAGATACGCAGTATTTT | CASSISTDTQYF
TRBJ1-2 | NA | many | TRBV9 | TGTGCCAGCAGCGTTTGGGGTTATGGCTACACCTTC | CASSVWGYGYTF
TRBJ2-7 | NA | many | TRBV28 | TGTGCCAGCAGTTCGCTACAGGGATGGAGCTCCTACGAGCAGTACTTC | CASSSLQGWSSYEQYF
TRBJ2-7 | TRBD1 | many | TRBV7-9 | TGTGCCAGCAGCTCAGGAGGACAGGTTCCCTACGAGCAGTACTTC | CASSSGGQVPYEQYF
TRBJ1-6 | NA | many | TRBV2 | TGTGCCAGCAGTGAGGAGTGGCTCTTTGGGGATTCACCCCTCCACTTT | CASSEEWLFGDSPLHF
TRBJ2-1 | TRBD2 | NA | TRBV7-3 | TGTGCCAGCAGCAAAGGGGTGGGGGCTAGCGGGGGCGGATACAATGAGCAGTTCTTC | CASSKGVGASGGGYNEQFF
TRBJ1-1 | NA | many | TRBV18 | TGTGCCAGCTCACCACCGATGGGGAACACTGAAGCTTTCTTT | CASSPPMGNTEAFF
TRBJ2-1 | NA | few | TRBV4-2 | TGTGCCAGCAGCCCGACGGCAGCTAGGGACAATGAGCAGTTCTTC | CASSPTAARDNEQFF
TRBJ1-2 | NA | many | TRBV2 | TGTGCCACCCTCCGGGGAGGAGGCTACACCTTC | CATLRGGGYTF
TRBJ1-1 | TRBD1 | NA | TRBV10-2 | TGCGCCAGCCAATCTGACAGGGGGAACACTGAAGCTTTCTTT | CASQSDRGNTEAFF
TRBJ2-1 | TRBD2 | many | TRBV28 | TGTGCCAGCAGCTCCGTGCGGGGGGGCTGGAATGAGCAGTTCTTC | CASSSVRGGWNEQFF
TRBJ1-4 | NA | many | TRBV3-1 | TGTGCCAGCAGCCAAAGGGATCCTAATGAAAAACTGTTTTTT | CASSQRDPNEKLFF
TRBJ2-1 | TRBD2 | NA | TRBV27 | TGTGCCAGCAGTTTGGTGGGGGGGGGGATAAATGAGCAGTTCTTC | CASSLVGGGINEQFF
TRBJ1-1 | NA | many | TRBV4-1 | TGCGCCAGCAGCCAAGCCTGGGTGGGCCTGAACACTGAAGCTTTCTTT | CASSQAWVGLNTEAFF
TRBJ2-5 | TRBD2 | many | TRBV28 | TGTGCCAGTTTTCCGACTAGCGGGGGAGGAGAGACCCAGTACTTC | CASFPTSGGGETQYF
TRBJ1-6 | TRBD1 | many | TRBV2 | TGTGCCAGCATGCGGACAGGGAGCTCCTATAATTCACCCCTCCACTTT | CASMRTGSSYNSPLHF
TRBJ2-2 | TRBD2 | NA | TRBV7-3 | TGTGCCAGCAGCTCTGGACTAGCGGGGGGGCCGAGAAACGGGGAGCTGTTTTTT | CASSSGLAGGPRNGELFF
TRBJ2-3 | NA | many | TRBV12-3/TRBV12-4 | TGTGCCAGCAGTTTGATCGTTTGGGCAGAACAAAGCACAGATACGCAGTATTTT | CASSLIVWAEQSTDTQYF
TRBJ2-3 | TRBD2 | many | TRBV5-5 | TGTGCCAGCAGTTGGACTAGCGGGGGACGCACAGATACGCAGTATTTT | CASSWTSGGRTDTQYF